Sequencing of this T cell receptor (beta chain) was carried out in a study of OX40 agonist ivuxolimab in advanced cancers. Across the study: Patients' therapy was ivuxolimab, an antibody that acts as an agonist of OX40 (CD134). Past anti-PD-1, anti-PD-L1 or anti-CTLA-4 therapy was accepted, and approximately 40% had received some.

The germline V gene encodes CDR1 SGHRS and CDR2 YFSETQ. The CDR3 loop spans 17 amino acids. Trimming removed 0 bases from V and 2 bases from J; junction bases left unmatched: 9. Produced via immunoSEQ multiplex PCR; TCRdb's table is partial and in-frame only. The table has tens of thousands of clones, roughly 83% seen once; the top ten hold approximately 4.6%. The starting material was CD4+ or CD8+ T cells sorted from blood, obtained in a trial of the OX40 agonist ivuxolimab. This TCR was sampled from an adult with an advanced solid tumor such as melanoma, head and neck, liver or kidney cancer. V usage is TRBV5-1 and J usage is TRBJ2-5, with 8 bases identical to TRBD2. The CDR3 loop reads CASSLAPTSGVQETQYF. For the CDR3, the DNA is TGCGCCAGCAGCTTGGCACCTACTAGCGGCGTACAAGAGACCCAGTACTTC.